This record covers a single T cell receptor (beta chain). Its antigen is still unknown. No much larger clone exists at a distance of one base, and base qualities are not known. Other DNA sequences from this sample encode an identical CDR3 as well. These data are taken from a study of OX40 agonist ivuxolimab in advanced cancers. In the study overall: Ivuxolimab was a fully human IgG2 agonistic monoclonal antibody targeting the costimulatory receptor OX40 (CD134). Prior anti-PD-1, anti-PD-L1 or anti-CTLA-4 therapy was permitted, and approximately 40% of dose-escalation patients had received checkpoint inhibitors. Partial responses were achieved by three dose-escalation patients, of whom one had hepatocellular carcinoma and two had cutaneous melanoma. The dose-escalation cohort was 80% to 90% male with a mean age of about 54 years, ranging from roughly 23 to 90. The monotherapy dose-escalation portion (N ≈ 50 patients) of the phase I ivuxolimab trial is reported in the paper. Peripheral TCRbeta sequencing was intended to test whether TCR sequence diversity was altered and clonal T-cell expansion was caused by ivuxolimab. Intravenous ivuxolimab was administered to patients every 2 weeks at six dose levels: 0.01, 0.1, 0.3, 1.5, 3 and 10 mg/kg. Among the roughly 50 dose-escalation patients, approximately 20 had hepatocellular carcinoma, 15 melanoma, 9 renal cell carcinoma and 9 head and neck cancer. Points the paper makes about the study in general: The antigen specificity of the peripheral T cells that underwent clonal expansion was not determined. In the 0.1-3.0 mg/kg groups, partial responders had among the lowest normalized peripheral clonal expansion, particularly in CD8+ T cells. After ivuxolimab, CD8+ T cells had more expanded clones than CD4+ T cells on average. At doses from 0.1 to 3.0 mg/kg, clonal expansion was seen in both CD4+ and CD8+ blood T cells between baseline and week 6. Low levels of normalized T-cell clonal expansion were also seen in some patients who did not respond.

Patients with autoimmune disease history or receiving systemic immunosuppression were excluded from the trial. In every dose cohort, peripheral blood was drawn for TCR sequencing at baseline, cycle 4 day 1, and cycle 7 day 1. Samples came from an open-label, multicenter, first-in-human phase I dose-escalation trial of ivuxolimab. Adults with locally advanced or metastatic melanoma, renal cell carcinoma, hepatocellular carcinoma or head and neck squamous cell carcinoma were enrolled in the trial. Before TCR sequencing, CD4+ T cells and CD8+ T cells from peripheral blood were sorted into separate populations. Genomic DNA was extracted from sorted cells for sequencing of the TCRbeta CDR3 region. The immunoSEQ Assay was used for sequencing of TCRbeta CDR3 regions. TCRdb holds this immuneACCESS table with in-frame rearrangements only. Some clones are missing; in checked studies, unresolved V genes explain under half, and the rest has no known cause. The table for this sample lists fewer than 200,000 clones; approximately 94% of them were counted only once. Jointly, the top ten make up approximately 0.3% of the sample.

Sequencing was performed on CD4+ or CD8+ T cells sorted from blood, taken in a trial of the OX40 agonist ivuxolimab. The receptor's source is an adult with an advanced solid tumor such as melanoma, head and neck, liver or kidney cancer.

The CDR3 has the sequence CASSLGVQETQYF. The nucleotide sequence is given as TGCGCCAGCAGCTTGGGAGTGCAAGAGACCCAGTACTTC. The chain joins TRBV5-1 to TRBJ2-5, with the D gene uncertain. There are 13 amino acids in the CDR3, from cysteine to phenylalanine inclusive. Just the 39-base CDR3 DNA is kept, in frame starting at base 1. CDR1 SGHRS and CDR2 YFSETQ are derived from the germline V gene. V gives up 0 bases and J gives up 2 bases, and the segment between their germline ends measures 5 bases. The variable domain in full, with residues beyond the CDR3 obtained from the reference TRBV5-1 and TRBJ2-5 genes, is KAGVTQTPRYLIKTRGQQVTLSCSPISGHRSVSWYQQTPGQGLQFLFEYFSETQRNKGNFPGRFSGRQFSNSRSEMNVSTLELGDSALYLCASSLGVQETQYFGPGTRLLVL.